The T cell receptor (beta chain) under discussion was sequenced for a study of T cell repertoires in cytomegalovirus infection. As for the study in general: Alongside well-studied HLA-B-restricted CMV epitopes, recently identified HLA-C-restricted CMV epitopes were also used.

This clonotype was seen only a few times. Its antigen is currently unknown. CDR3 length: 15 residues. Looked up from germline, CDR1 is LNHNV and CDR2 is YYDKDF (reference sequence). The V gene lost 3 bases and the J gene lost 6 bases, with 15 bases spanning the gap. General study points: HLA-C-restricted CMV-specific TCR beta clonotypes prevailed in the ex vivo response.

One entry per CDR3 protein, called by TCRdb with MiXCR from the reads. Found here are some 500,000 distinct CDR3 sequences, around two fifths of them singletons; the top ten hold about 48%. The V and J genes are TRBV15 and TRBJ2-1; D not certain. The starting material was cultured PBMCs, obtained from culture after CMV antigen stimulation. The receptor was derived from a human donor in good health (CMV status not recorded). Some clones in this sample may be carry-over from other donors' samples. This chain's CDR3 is CATSRDGVAFNEQFF. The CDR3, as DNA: TGTGCCACCAGCAGGGACGGAGTAGCCTTCAATGAGCAGTTCTTC. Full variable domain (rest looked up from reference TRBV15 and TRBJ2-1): DAMVIQNPRYQVTQFGKPVTLSCSQTLNHNVMYWYQQKSSQAPKLLFHYYDKDFNNEADTPDNFQSRRPNTSFCFLDIRSPGLGDTAMYLCATSRDGVAFNEQFFGPGTRLTVL.